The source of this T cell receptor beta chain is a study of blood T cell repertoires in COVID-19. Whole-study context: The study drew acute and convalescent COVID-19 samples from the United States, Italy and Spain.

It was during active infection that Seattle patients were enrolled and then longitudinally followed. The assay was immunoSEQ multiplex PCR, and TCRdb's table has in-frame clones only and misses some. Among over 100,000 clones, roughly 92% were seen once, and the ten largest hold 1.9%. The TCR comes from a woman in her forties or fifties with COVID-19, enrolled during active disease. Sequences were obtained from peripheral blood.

The CDR3 reads CASSTDTYNEQFF. CDR3 DNA: TGTGCCAGTAGTACCGACACATACAATGAGCAGTTCTTC. The V call is TRBV19, the J call TRBJ2-1; the D is unclear. Germline CDR1 LNHDA, CDR2 SQIVND (reference sequence). Trimming took off 4 bases at V and 4 bases at J, with 8 bases between the two ends. The CDR3 covers 13 residues.